The clone carrying this T cell receptor beta chain showed up many times. Time point noted: patch test 2, 6 weeks after DPC sensitization. Treatment described: therapeutic diphenylcyclopropenone sensitization with weekly scalp DPC. The sample belongs to a study of human T cells and chemical hapten exposure. In germline, CDR1 is SQVTM, CDR2 ANQGSEA. CDR3 length: 13 residues. The V and J ends lost 6 bases and 1 base respectively, with 12 bases between them. TCRdb passed the RACE reads through MiXCR, listing each CDR3 protein once. The sample consists of about 380,000 distinct CDR3 sequences, about 6% of them appearing once.

The TCR originated in a woman aged 18 to 35 with alopecia areata. Some clones in this sample may be carry-over from other donors' samples. The sample here was whole blood, taken in connection with sensitization to the hapten diphenylcyclopropenone (DPC). The genes are TRBV29-1 and TRBJ1-1, with D perhaps TRBD1 (5 bases). DNA for the CDR3: TGCAGCGTCCCATTACAGGAGAACACTGAAGCTTTCTTT. This translates into CSVPLQENTEAFF.